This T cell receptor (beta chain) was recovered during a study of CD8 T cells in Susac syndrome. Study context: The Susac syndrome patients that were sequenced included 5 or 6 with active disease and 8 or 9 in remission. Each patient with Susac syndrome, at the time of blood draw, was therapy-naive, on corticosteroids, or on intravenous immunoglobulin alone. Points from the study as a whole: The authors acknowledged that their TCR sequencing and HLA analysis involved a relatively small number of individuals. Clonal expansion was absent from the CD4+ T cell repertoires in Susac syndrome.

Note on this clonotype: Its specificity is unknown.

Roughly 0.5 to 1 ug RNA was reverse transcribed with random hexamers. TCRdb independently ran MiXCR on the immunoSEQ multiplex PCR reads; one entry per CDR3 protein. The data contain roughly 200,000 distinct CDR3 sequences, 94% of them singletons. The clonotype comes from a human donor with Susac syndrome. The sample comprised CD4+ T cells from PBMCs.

CDR3 protein: CASSARAEKLFF. The CDR3 region has the DNA TGTGCCAGCAGCGCCCGAGCTGAAAAACTGTTTTTT. The chain uses TRBV4-2 and TRBJ1-4; no clear D gene. The CDR3 runs 12 residues. The V gene lost 5 bases and the J gene lost 7 bases, with 8 bases spanning the gap. Germline lookup yields CDR1 LGHNA and CDR2 YNFKEQ.